This T cell receptor beta chain originates from a study of T cells in localized non-small cell lung cancer. Germline V CDR1 and CDR2: SGHRS, YFSETQ. Trimming removed 4 bases from V and 0 bases from J; junction bases left unmatched: 3. The CDR3 runs 14 residues. Sequencing was performed with immunoSEQ multiplex PCR; in TCRdb, only in-frame clones are kept and a portion is missing. The table lists some 22,000 clones, about 88% of them singletons, with 2% to 3% in the top ten. This receptor was taken from a man aged 40 to 69 with stage I lung adenocarcinoma. The V gene is TRBV5-1, the J gene TRBJ2-5; 7 bases are a match to TRBD1. The sample in question was peripheral blood, obtained before any cancer treatment. CDR3: CASSQDRDQETQYF. As DNA, the CDR3 is TGCGCCAGCAGCCAAGACAGGGACCAAGAGACCCAGTACTTC.